This TCR beta chain stems from a study of blood T cell repertoires in COVID-19. In the study overall: Samples of COVID-19 (acute and convalescent) were obtained from the United States, Italy and Spain. From T cells, B-cell-depleted T cells, or PBMCs came the material, which was cDNA or gDNA.

Cohorts were determined from participant-reported clinical history. Donors of Cohort 3 who recovered were those that had two negative PCRs, clearance, or symptom resolution. Measured with immunoSEQ multiplex PCR; TCRdb has only the in-frame clones, and not every one. The sample shows a few hundred thousand clones, 85% to 90% of them seen only once. CDR3 length equals 12 residues. The germline V and J ends were trimmed by 2 bases and 8 bases, with 9 bases remaining between them. Germline assignment: CDR1 SNHLY and CDR2 FYNNEI. The chain has TRBV2 and TRBJ1-2; D is uncertain. The material sequenced was PBMCs or T cells enriched from blood (not recorded which). The TCR originated in a woman between 50 and 59 years old who had recovered from COVID-19. CDR3 region: CASSENLEGYTF. DNA for the CDR3: TGTGCCAGCAGTGAAAATCTAGAGGGCTACACCTTC.